The 14 T cell receptor beta chains presented below share a single source sample, sequenced in a study of blood T cell repertoires in COVID-19. Repertoires were generated with immunoSEQ multiplex PCR, while TCRdb's copy carries only in-frame clones and drops some. Here the sample spans tens of thousands of clones, around nine tenths being singletons. Sequencing was performed on peripheral blood. The receptors were gathered from a man in his thirties or forties with acute or convalescent COVID-19.

The rearrangement joins TRBV7-2 to TRBJ2-7, with a possible D match to TRBD1 (7 bases). CDR3 length: 13 amino acids. The V gene lost 2 bases and the J gene lost 3 bases, with 8 bases spanning the gap. Per germline, CDR1 SGHTA and CDR2 FQGNSA. CDR3 nucleotides: TGTGCCAGCAGCTTACAGGGGGGCTACGAGCAGTACTTC. Translating gives CASSLQGGYEQYF.

The genes are TRBV7-8 and TRBJ2-1; unclear D gene. Trimming shortened V by 3 bases and J by 10 bases, and 7 bases separated the two germline ends. Germline CDR1 reads SGHVS; CDR2 reads FQNEAQ. The CDR3 has 11 residues. The CDR3 DNA reads as TGTGCCAGCAGCTTTGATCGGGAGCAGTTCTTC. This sequence encodes CASSFDREQFF. Together with reference TRBV7-8 and TRBJ2-1, the CDR3 gives the full variable domain: GAGVSQSPRYKVAKRGQDVALRCDPISGHVSLFWYQQALGQGPEFLTYFQNEAQLDKSGLPSDRFFAERPEGSVSTLKIQRTQQEDSAVYLCASSFDREQFFGPGTRLTVL.

A single count supports this clone. The genes are TRBV28 and TRBJ1-2, with a possible D match to TRBD1 (5 bases). The CDR3 sequence is 15 residues long. Trimming stripped 7 bases from V and 0 bases from J, with 15 bases between. Germline V gene data show CDR1 as MDHEN and CDR2 as SYDVKM. CDR3 sequence (DNA): TGTGCCAGCATTTCACCTGGGGGGGCTAACTATGGCTACACCTTC. This sequence encodes CASISPGGANYGYTF.

This sequence joins TRBV9 and TRBJ2-2; 7 positions agree with TRBD1. The germline V gene encodes CDR1 SGDLS and CDR2 YYNGEE. V was clipped by 3 bases and J by 4 bases; unmatched bases: 3. The CDR3 is made up of 14 amino acids. The DNA for the CDR3 is TGTGCCAGCAGCGGGGGACAGCTCACCGGGGAGCTGTTTTTT. This sequence encodes CASSGGQLTGELFF.

V is TRBV6-2 or TRBV6-3 and J is TRBJ1-2; 7 nucleotides match TRBD1. V lost 0 bases, J lost 8 bases, and 3 bases stayed unmatched. Germline assignment: CDR1 MNHEY and CDR2 SVGEGT. This CDR3 has 13 amino acids. The DNA for the CDR3 is TGTGCCAGCAGTTACTCAGGGGGCGCGGGCTACACCTTC. Its protein product is CASSYSGGAGYTF.

V usage is TRBV6-6 and J usage is TRBJ2-7; D is ambiguous. The CDR3 consists of 13 residues. Looked up from germline, CDR1 is MNHNY and CDR2 is SVGAGI (reference sequence). Trimming cost V 2 bases and J 2 bases, with 7 bases left between them. The CDR3 region has the DNA TGTGCCAGCAGTTACAGTGGCCCCTACGAGCAGTACTTC. Amino acids: CASSYSGPYEQYF.

The rearrangement links TRBV15 to TRBJ2-1, with TRBD2 matching 11 bases. In germline, CDR1 is LNHNV, CDR2 YYDKDF (reference sequence). This CDR3 contains 16 residues. V trimming: 1 base; J trimming: 4 bases; junction bases outside the gene matches: 3. The CDR3 DNA sequence: TGTGCCACCAGCAGAGTAGCGGGAGGGCTATACAATGAGCAGTTCTTC. Its protein is CATSRVAGGLYNEQFF.

This chain uses TRBV19 with TRBJ1-3; no reliable D call. The CDR3 contains 15 residues. V lost 4 bases and J 4 bases, leaving 14 bases between the germline ends. Germline-derived CDR1 and CDR2 are LNHDA and SQIVND (reference sequence). CDR3 in amino acids: CASSTRPSDGNTIYF. CDR3 in DNA: TGTGCCAGTAGTACGAGGCCGTCAGACGGAAACACCATATATTTT.

This clone has more than one count but fewer than ten. This chain connects TRBV11-2 to TRBJ1-2; D gene uncertain. The CDR3 runs 12 residues. CDR1 is SGHAT, CDR2 FQNNGV, per germline. Deletions cut 3 bases from V and 7 bases from J, with 9 bases between. The CDR3 region has the DNA TGTGCCAGCAGCTTTGGAGGGTCTGGCTACACCTTC. Translation gives CASSFGGSGYTF.

This sequence joins TRBV9 and TRBJ2-1, with TRBD2 matching over 8 bases. The CDR3 loop spans 14 amino acids. Per the germline V gene, CDR1 is SGDLS and CDR2 is YYNGEE. The J segment lost 10 bases and the V segment lost 7 bases, leaving 13 bases of the junction unmatched. The CDR3 DNA is TGTGCCAGCGGAGGGGGACTAGAACCGAGCGAGCAGTTCTTC. This gives the protein CASGGGLEPSEQFF.

The J gene is TRBJ2-3, the V gene TRBV30; D is perhaps TRBD1 (5 bases). With 5 bases removed from V and 7 bases from J, the gap between germline ends came to 10 bases. The CDR3 has 11 amino acids. Germline loops: CDR1 GTSNPN, CDR2 SVGIG (reference sequence). CDR3 region: CAWGAEYTQYF. The CDR3 bases are TGTGCCTGGGGGGCTGAATATACGCAGTATTTT.

The genes are TRBV21-1 and TRBJ2-2; TRBD2 is the table's D call, not checked against the DNA. TRBV21-1 corresponds to a pseudogene. The CDR3 runs to 17 residues. CDR3 DNA: TGTGCCAGCAGCAAAAATAGGGAGGTAGCGGGAACCGGGGAGCTGTTTTTT. Its protein product is CASSKNREVAGTGELFF.

The J gene is TRBJ1-1, the V gene TRBV5-6; D not resolved. The V gene lost 1 base and the J gene lost 1 base, with 20 bases spanning the gap. This CDR3 spans 18 amino acids. Germline CDR1 is SGHDT and CDR2 is YYEEEE. The CDR3 spells CASSLYLGSLRGNTEAFF. CDR3 DNA: TGTGCCAGCAGCTTGTATCTAGGGAGCCTTAGAGGGAACACTGAAGCTTTCTTT.

This clone appeared a single time. The CDR3 sequence: CASSLEPGLAGTDTQYF. The CDR3 DNA is TGCGCCAGCAGCTTGGAGCCGGGACTAGCGGGAACAGATACGCAGTATTTT. The V and J genes are TRBV5-1 and TRBJ2-3, with TRBD2 matching over 13 bases. Germline assignment: CDR1 SGHRS and CDR2 YFSETQ. V was clipped by 0 bases and J by 3 bases; unmatched bases: 4. The CDR3 length is 17 residues.